Below are 10 T cell receptor beta chains sequenced from a single sample in a study of response to subunit inactivated influenza vaccine listed by TCRdb under 2018. Libraries were constructed by RT-PCR. The sequencer listed for this sample is Illumina HiSeq 2500. TCRdb passed the public sequencing reads through fastp at Q25 and MiXCR, retaining productive beta sequences. Merged by CDR3 protein, the rows form single entries marked with the most common genes and DNA. The sample data list 550,000 to 600,000 distinct CDR3 sequences, and over 9.5% of these were observed just once. The ten largest make up 9.5% to 13% of the sample. Material: PBMCs from blood, obtained on the day of vaccination. The receptors shown here come from a man aged 50-59 years who received an inactivated influenza vaccine. Donor details come from another sample of the same person, matched by shared clones.

This clonotype was detected ten times or more. The rearrangement joins TRBV10-3 to TRBJ2-1; TRBD2 agrees at 14 bases. CDR1 is ENHRY, CDR2 SYGVKD, per germline. The CDR3 is made up of 14 amino acids. V gave up 11 bases and J gave up 7 bases; unmatched junction bases: 7. DNA for the CDR3: TGTGCCGCGACTAGCGGGGGGGTGTTAAATGAGCAGTTCTTC. It yields the protein CAATSGGVLNEQFF.

This clonotype was detected only a few times. The V call is TRBV7-8, the J call TRBJ1-1; D not certain. Germline CDR1 SGHVS, CDR2 FQNEAQ. The CDR3 contains 15 residues. The V end was cut by 0 bases, the J end by 1 base, with 9 bases between. CDR3 loop: CASSLAVGGNTEAFF. The CDR3 bases are TGTGCCAGCAGCTTAGCCGTAGGAGGGAACACTGAAGCTTTCTTT.

This clonotype was found a few times. The rearrangement joins TRBV10-2 to TRBJ2-7; TRBD2 matches at 8 bases. Germline CDR1 is WSHSY and CDR2 is SAAADI. With 5 bases clipped from V and 3 bases from J, the junction kept 9 bases outside the gene matches. This CDR3 contains 15 residues. The CDR3 here is CASSIAGSVNYEQYF. In DNA form, the CDR3 reads TGCGCCAGCAGTATAGCGGGGAGCGTTAACTACGAGCAGTACTTC.

The chain joins TRBV30 to TRBJ2-7, with 8 bases that match TRBD2. This CDR3 contains 14 residues. V was pared by 5 bases and J by 3 bases, with 9 bases of the junction left unmatched. CDR1 is GTSNPN, CDR2 SVGIG, per germline (reference sequence). The CDR3 protein is CAWGREGRYYEQYF. CDR3 DNA: TGTGCCTGGGGACGGGAGGGACGCTACTACGAGCAGTACTTC.

This clonotype was observed a few times. The rearrangement joins TRBV3-1 to TRBJ1-2, with 8 bases matching TRBD1. Germline V gives CDR1 LGHDT, CDR2 YNNKEL (reference sequence). V lost 6 bases and J lost 2; bases outside the gene matches: 5. The CDR3 length is 14 residues. CDR3 region: CASRRTGSNYGYTF. The CDR3 region has the DNA TGTGCCAGCAGACGGACAGGGAGCAACTATGGCTACACCTTC.

This clonotype was seen a handful of times. The V and J genes are TRBV28 and TRBJ1-2; D remains ambiguous. The CDR3 spans 14 residues. From germline, CDR1 is MDHEN and CDR2 SYDVKM. Trimming removed 6 bases at V and 2 bases at J, with 13 bases between. The CDR3 DNA reads TGTGCCAGCAGGATCCCGGCAGGCAACTATGGCTACACCTTC. It is translated as CASRIPAGNYGYTF.

The chain joins TRBV20-1 to TRBJ2-1; weak D call: TRBD1 (6 bases). V lost 5 bases and J lost 9, with 14 bases in between. Germline-derived CDR1 and CDR2 are DFQATT and SNEGSKA (reference sequence). CDR3 length equals 12 residues. The CDR3 here is CSADRDNGEQFF. The CDR3 DNA follows: TGCAGTGCTGACCGGGACAACGGTGAGCAGTTCTTC.

This rearrangement joins TRBV10-3 to TRBJ2-3, with a tentative D call TRBD2 (5 bases). In germline, CDR1 is ENHRY, CDR2 SYGVKD. The CDR3 has 15 amino acids. The germline V and J ends were trimmed by 8 bases and 2 bases, with 17 bases remaining between them. This CDR3 is CAIGEPSAPTDTQYF. The CDR3 nucleotides are TGTGCCATCGGGGAGCCCAGCGCCCCCACAGATACGCAGTATTTT.

The chain has TRBV7-2 and TRBJ2-1; tentatively, D is TRBD2 (6 bases). Per germline, CDR1 SGHTA and CDR2 FQGNSA. The CDR3 has 16 residues. Trimming removed 1 base from V and 7 bases from J, with 17 bases in between. The CDR3 DNA is TGTGCCAGCAGCTTAGTGGGTAGCCTGGCGGGGAATGAGCAGTTCTTC. It encodes CASSLVGSLAGNEQFF.

This clonotype came up many times. DNA of the CDR3: TGTGCCAGCAGTCAAAGCGGGAGAGCGTCCTACGAGCAGTACTTC. Translated, it gives CASSQSGRASYEQYF. The rearrangement uses TRBV6-2 or TRBV6-3 and TRBJ2-7; 8 bases fit TRBD2. Germline V gene lookup returns CDR1 MNHEY and CDR2 SVGEGT. This CDR3 is 15 amino acids long. Trimming took 5 bases from V and 1 from J; bases not matched to a gene: 7.